This T cell receptor (beta chain) is drawn from a study of cytomegalovirus exposure and HLA in healthy donors. After removal of 5 bases from V and 6 bases from J, the junction contained 9 bases not matched to a gene. This CDR3 has 15 amino acids. CDR1 is SGDLS and CDR2 is YYNGEE in the germline V gene. Primers included in the PCR were 60 Vbeta and 13 Jbeta primers. Sequenced by immunoSEQ multiplex PCR; TCRdb stores in-frame clones only, minus some. The table shows 170,000 or so clones, with less than 90% occurring only once. General study results and limits: Most TCR beta V segments were productive about 87% or about 30% of the time in an earlier analysis. It was taken for granted in presence/absence analyses that sequencing depth across donors was roughly uniform.

About this clone itself: Its matching antigen is unknown.

The sequence was collected from a man aged 18 to 30 in good health and CMV-seronegative. Sequenced: PBMCs. V is TRBV9 and J is TRBJ2-1, with 9 bases matching TRBD1. The CDR3 sequence: CASSWGQGVGNEQFF. CDR3 in DNA: TGTGCCAGCAGTTGGGGACAGGGAGTCGGCAATGAGCAGTTCTTC.